Listed here are 10 T cell receptor beta chains from one sample, sequenced in a study of T cell responses to AZD1222 COVID-19 vaccine. The protocol was immunoSEQ multiplex PCR, while the TCRdb copy is restricted to in-frame clones and leaves out a portion. The data hold more than 90,000 clones, with around 83% observed a single time. This specimen was peripheral blood, taken 28 days after the second AZD1222 dose. Receptors originate from an adult who received the AZD1222 COVID-19 vaccine.

The gene calls are TRBV4-3 and TRBJ1-3; D remains unclear. The CDR3 loop spans 16 amino acids. Trimming cost V 0 bases and J 0 bases, with 9 bases left between them. In germline, CDR1 is LGHNA, CDR2 YSLEER. The CDR3 region is CASSQDRPNSGNTIYF. Written as DNA, the CDR3 is TGCGCCAGCAGCCAAGACAGGCCCAACTCTGGAAACACCATATATTTT.

This clone appeared a few times. V and J are TRBV11-3 and TRBJ2-2; D may be TRBD1 (5 bases). V dropped 5 bases and J dropped 0 bases, with 10 bases sitting between them. Germline V gene data show CDR1 as SGHNT and CDR2 as YENEEA. CDR3 size: 15 residues. The CDR3 region has the DNA TGTGCCAGCAGCCAAGACAGCGCGAACACCGGGGAGCTGTTTTTT. Its protein product is CASSQDSANTGELFF. Looking up the rest from reference TRBV11-3 and TRBJ2-2 gives the full variable domain: EAGVVQSPRYKIIEKKQPVAFWCNPISGHNTLYWYLQNLGQGPELLIRYENEEAVDDSQLPKDRFSAERLKGVDSTLKIQPAELGDSAVYLCASSQDSANTGELFFGEGSRLTVL.

This rearrangement joins TRBV19 to TRBJ1-5; D might be TRBD1 (5 bases). V was trimmed by 5 bases and J by 0 bases, leaving 14 bases between them. The CDR3 contains 16 residues. Germline CDR1 and CDR2: LNHDA and SQIVND (reference sequence). CDR3 in amino acids: CASSSGGRISNQPQHF. For the CDR3, the DNA is TGTGCCAGTAGTTCGGGGGGACGGATTAGCAATCAGCCCCAGCATTTT.

The chain carries TRBV7-3 and TRBJ1-1; 10 nucleotides match TRBD1. The CDR3 is 18 residues long. The germline V gene encodes CDR1 SGHTA and CDR2 FQGTGA. Trimming took 5 bases from V and 0 from J; bases not matched to a gene: 12. In DNA form, the CDR3 reads TGTGCCAGCAGCCTACGCGCCGGGACAGGGGCCTTGAACACTGAAGCTTTCTTT. Its protein is CASSLRAGTGALNTEAFF.

J is TRBJ2-7 and V is TRBV7-8, with D maybe TRBD1 (5 bases). Germline CDR1 reads SGHVS; CDR2 reads FQNEAQ. Deletions cut 1 base from V and 0 bases from J, with 16 bases between. The length of the CDR3 is 17 residues. CDR3: CASSLVRAGISSYEQYF. The CDR3 coding sequence is TGTGCCAGCAGCTTAGTTAGGGCAGGGATTAGCTCCTACGAGCAGTACTTC.

V and J are TRBV9 and TRBJ2-1; 10 nucleotides line up with TRBD1. This CDR3 region has 15 residues. After removal of 0 bases from V and 6 bases from J, the junction contained 3 bases not matched to a gene. Germline CDR1 reads SGDLS; CDR2 reads YYNGEE. CDR3 amino acids: CASSVEGQGLNEQFF. DNA of the CDR3: TGTGCCAGCAGCGTAGAGGGACAGGGGCTCAATGAGCAGTTCTTC.

V gene TRBV4-1 combines with J gene TRBJ2-1; D not resolved. The CDR3 runs 15 residues. Germline CDR1 reads MGHRA; CDR2 reads YSYEKL. Trimming removed 0 bases from V and 0 bases from J, with 6 bases in between. CDR3 nucleotide sequence: TGCGCCAGCAGCCAAGATGGTAACTCCTACAATGAGCAGTTCTTC. It specifies CASSQDGNSYNEQFF.

This clone was counted between two and nine times. The chain carries TRBV7-8 and TRBJ2-1; 9 positions agree with TRBD1. The germline gives CDR1 SGHVS, CDR2 FQNEAQ. The CDR3 is made up of 15 amino acids. V lost 5 bases, J lost 8 bases, and 10 bases stayed unmatched. This CDR3 is CASSRGQGFRDEQFF. CDR3 sequence (DNA): TGTGCCAGCAGCCGGGGACAGGGCTTTCGGGATGAGCAGTTCTTC.

V is TRBV3-1 (or the pseudogene TRBV3-2) and J is TRBJ1-4, with D perhaps TRBD1 (6 bases). Per the germline V gene, CDR1 is LGHDT and CDR2 is YNNKEL (reference sequence). V lost 6 bases to trimming and J lost 2 bases, with 10 bases between them. This CDR3 is 14 amino acids long. CDR3 sequence reads: CASSFQGTNEKLFF. CDR3 bases: TGTGCCAGCAGTTTCCAGGGGACTAATGAAAAACTGTTTTTT.

This clone was recorded once. The chain carries TRBV5-1 and TRBJ2-3; 8 bases match TRBD2. The CDR3 is made up of 16 amino acids. Per the germline V gene, CDR1 is SGHRS and CDR2 is YFSETQ. Trimming at V came to 6 bases and at J to 3 bases, leaving 12 bases not matched to a gene. CDR3 loop: CASTTGGAGGTDTQYF. The CDR3 DNA follows: TGCGCCAGCACCACAGGCGGGGCGGGAGGAACAGATACGCAGTATTTT.